The clone carrying this TCR beta chain turned up a few times. What it recognizes is unknown. The sample comes from a study of CD4 T cells in relation to SARS-CoV-2 and coronaviruses. Before the COVID-19 pandemic, during about 2010-2018, CD4+ T cells were taken from unexposed donors. After less than 11 days of culture, CD4+ T cells were isolated. V shed 3 bases and J 6 bases; nucleotides not matched to a gene: 14. CDR1 MGHRA and CDR2 YSYEKL come from the germline V gene. CDR3 length: 17 amino acids. Produced via immunoSEQ multiplex PCR; TCRdb's table is partial and in-frame only. The profile shows approximately 20,000 clones, 60% to 80% of them singletons.

This TCR came from a human donor in good health. The chain is built from TRBV4-1 and TRBJ2-1, with 7 bases that match TRBD2. The specimen was CD4+ T cells from PBMCs, cultured in vitro. The CDR3 protein is CASSQPTSVRGSNEQFF. The DNA for the CDR3 is TGCGCCAGCAGCCAGCCCACTAGCGTCCGAGGGAGCAATGAGCAGTTCTTC.